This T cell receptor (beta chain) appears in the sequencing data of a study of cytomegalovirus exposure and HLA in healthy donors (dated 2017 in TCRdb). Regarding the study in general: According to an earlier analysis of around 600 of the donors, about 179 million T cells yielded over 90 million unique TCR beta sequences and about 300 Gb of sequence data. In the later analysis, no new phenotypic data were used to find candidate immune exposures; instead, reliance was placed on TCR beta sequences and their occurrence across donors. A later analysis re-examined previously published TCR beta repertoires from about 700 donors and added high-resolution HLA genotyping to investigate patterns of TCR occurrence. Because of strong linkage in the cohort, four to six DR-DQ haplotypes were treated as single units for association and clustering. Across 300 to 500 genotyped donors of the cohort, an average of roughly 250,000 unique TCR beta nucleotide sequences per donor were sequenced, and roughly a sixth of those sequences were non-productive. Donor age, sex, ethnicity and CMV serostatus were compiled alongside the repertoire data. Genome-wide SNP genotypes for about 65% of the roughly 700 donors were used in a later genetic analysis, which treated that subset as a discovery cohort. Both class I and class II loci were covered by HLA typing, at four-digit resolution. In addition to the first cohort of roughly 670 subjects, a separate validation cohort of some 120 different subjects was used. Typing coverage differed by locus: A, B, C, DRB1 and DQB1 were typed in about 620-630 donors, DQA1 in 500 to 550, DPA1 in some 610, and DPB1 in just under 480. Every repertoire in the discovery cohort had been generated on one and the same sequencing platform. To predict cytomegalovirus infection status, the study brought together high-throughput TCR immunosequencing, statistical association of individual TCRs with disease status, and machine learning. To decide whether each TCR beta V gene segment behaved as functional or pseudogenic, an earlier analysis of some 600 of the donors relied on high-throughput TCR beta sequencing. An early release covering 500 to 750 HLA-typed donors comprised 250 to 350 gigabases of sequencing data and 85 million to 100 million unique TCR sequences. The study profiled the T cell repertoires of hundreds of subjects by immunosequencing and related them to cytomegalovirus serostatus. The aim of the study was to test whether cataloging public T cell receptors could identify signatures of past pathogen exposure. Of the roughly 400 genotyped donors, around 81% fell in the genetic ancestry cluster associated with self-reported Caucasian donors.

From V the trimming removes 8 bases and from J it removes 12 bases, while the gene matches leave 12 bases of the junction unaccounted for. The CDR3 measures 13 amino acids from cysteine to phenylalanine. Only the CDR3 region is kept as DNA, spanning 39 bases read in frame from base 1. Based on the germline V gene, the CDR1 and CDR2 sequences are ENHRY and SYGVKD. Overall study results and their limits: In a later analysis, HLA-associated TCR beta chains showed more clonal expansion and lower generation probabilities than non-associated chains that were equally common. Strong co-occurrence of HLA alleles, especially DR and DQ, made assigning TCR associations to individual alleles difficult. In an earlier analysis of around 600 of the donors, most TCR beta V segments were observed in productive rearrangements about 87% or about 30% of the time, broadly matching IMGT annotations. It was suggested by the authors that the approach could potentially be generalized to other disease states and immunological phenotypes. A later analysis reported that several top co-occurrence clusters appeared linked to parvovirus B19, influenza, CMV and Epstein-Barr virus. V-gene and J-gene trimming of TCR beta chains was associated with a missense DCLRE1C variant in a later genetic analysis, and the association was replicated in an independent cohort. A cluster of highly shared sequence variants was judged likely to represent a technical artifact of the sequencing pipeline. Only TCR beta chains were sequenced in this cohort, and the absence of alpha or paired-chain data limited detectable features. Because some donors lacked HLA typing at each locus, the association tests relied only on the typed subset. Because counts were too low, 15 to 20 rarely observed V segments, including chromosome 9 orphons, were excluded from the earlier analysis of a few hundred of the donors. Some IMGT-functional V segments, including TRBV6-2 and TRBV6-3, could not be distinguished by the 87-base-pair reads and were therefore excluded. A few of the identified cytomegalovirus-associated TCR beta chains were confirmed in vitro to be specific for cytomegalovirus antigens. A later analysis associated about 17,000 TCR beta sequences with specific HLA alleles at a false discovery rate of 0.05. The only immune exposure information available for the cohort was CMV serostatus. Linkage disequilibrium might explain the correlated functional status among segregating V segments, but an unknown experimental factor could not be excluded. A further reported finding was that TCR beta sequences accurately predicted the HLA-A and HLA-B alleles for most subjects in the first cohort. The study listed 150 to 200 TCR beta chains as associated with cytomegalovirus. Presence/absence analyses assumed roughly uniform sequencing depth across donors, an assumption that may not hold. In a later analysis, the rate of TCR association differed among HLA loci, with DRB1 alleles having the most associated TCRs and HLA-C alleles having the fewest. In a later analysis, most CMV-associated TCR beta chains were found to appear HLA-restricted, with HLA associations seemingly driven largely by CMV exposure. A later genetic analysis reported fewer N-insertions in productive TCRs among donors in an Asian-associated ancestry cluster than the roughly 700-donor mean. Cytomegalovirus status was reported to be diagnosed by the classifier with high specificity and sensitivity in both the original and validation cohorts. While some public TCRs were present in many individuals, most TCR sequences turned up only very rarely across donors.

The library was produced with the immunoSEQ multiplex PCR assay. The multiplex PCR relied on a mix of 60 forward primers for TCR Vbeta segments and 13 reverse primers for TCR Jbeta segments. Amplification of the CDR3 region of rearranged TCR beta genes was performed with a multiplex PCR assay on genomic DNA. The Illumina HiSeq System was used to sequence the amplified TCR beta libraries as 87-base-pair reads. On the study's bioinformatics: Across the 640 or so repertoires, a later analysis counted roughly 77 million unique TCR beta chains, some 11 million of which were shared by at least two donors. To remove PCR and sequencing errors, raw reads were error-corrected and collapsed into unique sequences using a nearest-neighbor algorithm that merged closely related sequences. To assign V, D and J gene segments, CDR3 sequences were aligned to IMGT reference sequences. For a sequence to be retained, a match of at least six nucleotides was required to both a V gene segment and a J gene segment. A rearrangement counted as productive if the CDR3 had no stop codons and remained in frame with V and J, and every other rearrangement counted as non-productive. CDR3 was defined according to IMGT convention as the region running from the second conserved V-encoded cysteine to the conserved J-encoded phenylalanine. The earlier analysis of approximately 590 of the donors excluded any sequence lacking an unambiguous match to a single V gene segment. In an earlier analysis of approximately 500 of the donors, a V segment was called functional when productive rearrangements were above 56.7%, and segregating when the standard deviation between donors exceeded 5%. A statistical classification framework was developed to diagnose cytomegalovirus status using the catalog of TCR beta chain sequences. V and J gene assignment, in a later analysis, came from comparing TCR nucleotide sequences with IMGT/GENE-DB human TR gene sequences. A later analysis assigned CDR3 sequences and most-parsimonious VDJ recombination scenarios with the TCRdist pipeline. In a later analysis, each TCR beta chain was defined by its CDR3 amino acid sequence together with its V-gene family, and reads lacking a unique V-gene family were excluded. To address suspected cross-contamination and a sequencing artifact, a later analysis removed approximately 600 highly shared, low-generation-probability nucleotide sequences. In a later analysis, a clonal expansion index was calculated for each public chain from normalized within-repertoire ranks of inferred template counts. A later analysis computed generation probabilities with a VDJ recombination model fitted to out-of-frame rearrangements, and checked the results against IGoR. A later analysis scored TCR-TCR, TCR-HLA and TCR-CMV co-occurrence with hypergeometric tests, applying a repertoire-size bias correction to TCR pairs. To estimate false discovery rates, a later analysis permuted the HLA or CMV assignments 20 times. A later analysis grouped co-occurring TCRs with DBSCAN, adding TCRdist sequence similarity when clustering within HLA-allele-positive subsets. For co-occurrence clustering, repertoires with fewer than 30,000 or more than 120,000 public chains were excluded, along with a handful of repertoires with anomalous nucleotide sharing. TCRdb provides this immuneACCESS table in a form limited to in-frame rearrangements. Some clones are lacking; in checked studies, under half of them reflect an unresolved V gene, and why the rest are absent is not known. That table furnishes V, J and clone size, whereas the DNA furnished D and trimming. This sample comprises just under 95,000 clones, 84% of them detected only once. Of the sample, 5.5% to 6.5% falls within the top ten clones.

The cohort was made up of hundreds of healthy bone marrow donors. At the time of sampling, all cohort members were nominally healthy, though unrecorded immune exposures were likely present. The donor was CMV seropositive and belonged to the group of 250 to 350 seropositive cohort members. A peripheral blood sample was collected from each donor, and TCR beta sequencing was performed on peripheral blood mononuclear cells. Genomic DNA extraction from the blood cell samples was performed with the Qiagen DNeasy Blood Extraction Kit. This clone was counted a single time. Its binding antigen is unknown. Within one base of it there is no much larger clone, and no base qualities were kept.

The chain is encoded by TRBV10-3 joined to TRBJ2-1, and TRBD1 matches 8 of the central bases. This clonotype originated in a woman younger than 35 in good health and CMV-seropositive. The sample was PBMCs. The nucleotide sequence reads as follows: TGTGCCATCGGGGGCGGACAGGGAGTCTGGCAGTTCTTC. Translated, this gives CAIGGGQGVWQFF.